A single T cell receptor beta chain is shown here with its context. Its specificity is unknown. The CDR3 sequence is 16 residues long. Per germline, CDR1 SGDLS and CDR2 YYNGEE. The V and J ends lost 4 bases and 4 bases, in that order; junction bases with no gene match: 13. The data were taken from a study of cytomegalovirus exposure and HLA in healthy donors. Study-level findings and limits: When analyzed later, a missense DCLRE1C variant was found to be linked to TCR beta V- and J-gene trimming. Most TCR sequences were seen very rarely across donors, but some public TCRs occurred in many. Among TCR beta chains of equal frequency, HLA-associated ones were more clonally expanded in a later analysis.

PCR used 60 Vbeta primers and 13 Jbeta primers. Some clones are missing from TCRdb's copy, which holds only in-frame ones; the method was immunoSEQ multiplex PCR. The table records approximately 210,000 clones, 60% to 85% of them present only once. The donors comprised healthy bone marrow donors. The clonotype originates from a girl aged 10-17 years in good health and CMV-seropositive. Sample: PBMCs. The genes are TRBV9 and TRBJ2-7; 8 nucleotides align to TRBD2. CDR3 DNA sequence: TGTGCCAGCAGCCCTCGAGCGGGGGCCGGTAAGTACGAGCAGTACTTC. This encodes CASSPRAGAGKYEQYF.